The clone carrying this T cell receptor beta chain was recorded only once. Per the original methods: Reference gene primer amplification gave estimated nucleated cell counts. The repertoire was sequenced with immunoSEQ multiplex PCR; TCRdb's copy has only in-frame clones and lacks some. V and J calls and clone size are copied from that table; D and trimming were computed from the DNA. Here the sample spans around 300,000 clones, roughly 89% being singletons. This CDR3 is built from 15 residues. The germline V and J ends were trimmed by 3 bases and 3 bases, with 9 bases remaining between them. CDR1 MGHDK and CDR2 SYGVNS come from the germline V gene. The data were taken from a study of blood T cell repertoires in COVID-19. Study as a whole: The United States, Italy and Spain provided the acute and convalescent COVID-19 samples. From T cells, B-cell-depleted T cells, or PBMCs came the material, which was cDNA or gDNA.

Sequencing input: peripheral blood. The chain links TRBV25-1 to TRBJ2-6, with D hard to call. This sequence was found in a woman aged 25 to 39 with active or convalescent COVID-19. The chain's CDR3 is CASSDPSGGANVLTF. The CDR3 DNA follows: TGTGCCAGCAGTGACCCATCAGGTGGGGCCAACGTCCTGACTTTC.